A single sample gave rise to the 20 T cell receptor beta chains below, sequenced in a study of blood T cells in healthy people across ages. Combining a sample-barcoded 5' primer with a J-beta primer mix, a second PCR ran for roughly 7 to 12 cycles. TCRdb reanalysed the 5' RACE reads using MiXCR and keeps one entry per CDR3 protein. This table has around 1,500,000 distinct CDR3 sequences, approximately 42% appearing once. Sequencing was done on a sample of blood. The source is a woman aged 18 to 35 in good health.

The genes are TRBV20-1 and TRBJ2-1, with D perhaps TRBD2 (5 bases). V lost 6 bases, J lost 12 bases, and 30 bases lay in between. The germline V gene encodes CDR1 DFQATT and CDR2 SNEGSKA (reference sequence). CDR3 length equals 16 residues. The CDR3 region has the DNA TGCAGTGCCAGAATCCAGAGGGCTAGTAGAGACCTCGGGCAGTTCTTC. Amino acids: CSARIQRASRDLGQFF.

Written as DNA, the CDR3 is TGCGCCAGCAGCCACGGACTAGCGGGAGACCCTCGCACAGATACGCAGTATTTT. Encoded protein: CASSHGLAGDPRTDTQYF. The chain recombines TRBV5-1 with TRBJ2-3; 13 bases map to TRBD2. J was trimmed by 1 base and V by 4 bases; bases with no gene match: 9. The CDR3 contains 18 residues. Per the germline V gene, CDR1 is SGHRS and CDR2 is YFSETQ.

This clonotype was seen at least ten times. The chain employs TRBV2 and TRBJ2-1; either TRBD1 or TRBD2 may supply D (5 bases each). Per germline, CDR1 SNHLY and CDR2 FYNNEI. The CDR3 has 12 amino acids. V was cut by 7 bases and J by 6 bases, with 10 bases left in between. The chain's CDR3 is CASTGGGNEQFF. CDR3 nucleotide sequence: TGTGCCAGCACTGGGGGTGGCAATGAGCAGTTCTTC.

The chain couples TRBV20-1 to TRBJ2-7; D tentatively reads TRBD1 or TRBD2 (6 bases each). CDR1 and CDR2 from the germline V gene are DFQATT and SNEGSKA (reference sequence). Trimming stripped 6 bases from V and 2 bases from J, with 14 bases between. The CDR3 loop spans 13 amino acids. The CDR3 sequence is CSAVPGAAYEQYF. In DNA form, the CDR3 reads TGCAGTGCCGTCCCGGGGGCCGCCTACGAGCAGTACTTC.

J is TRBJ2-1 and V is TRBV27, with a tentative D call TRBD1 (7 bases). There are 13 residues in the CDR3. The germline V and J ends were trimmed by 7 bases and 7 bases, with 14 bases remaining between them. Germline V gene lookup returns CDR1 MNHEY and CDR2 SMNVEV (reference sequence). CDR3 in amino acids: CASIRQGGNEQFF. CDR3 in DNA: TGTGCCAGCATAAGGCAGGGGGGTAATGAGCAGTTCTTC.

V gene TRBV5-6 combines with J gene TRBJ2-7; D unresolved. The CDR3 is made up of 12 amino acids. Germline CDR1 SGHDT, CDR2 YYEEEE. V was trimmed by 4 bases and J by 6 bases, leaving 11 bases between them. For the CDR3, the DNA is TGTGCCAGCAGCCCCGGAAGGTCCGAGCAGTACTTC. Translating gives CASSPGRSEQYF.

The chain has TRBV6-1 and TRBJ2-3; TRBD2 might be the D (6 bases). The CDR3 covers 15 residues. The V gene lost 7 bases and the J gene lost 2 bases, with 16 bases spanning the gap. The germline V gene encodes CDR1 MNHNS and CDR2 SASEGT. In DNA form, the CDR3 reads TGTGCCAGCACTACGGGACTTACTAACACAGATACGCAGTATTTT. It translates to CASTTGLTNTDTQYF.

This clonotype appeared a few times. The chain combines TRBV4-2 with TRBJ2-7, with 7 bases fitting TRBD1. The V gene's germline CDR1 is LGHNA and CDR2 YNFKEQ. J gave up 5 bases and V 3 bases, and 10 bases lay outside the gene matches. The CDR3 has 15 amino acids. CDR3 residues: CASSQRGPGANEQYF. The CDR3 DNA reads as TGTGCCAGCAGCCAGAGGGGGCCAGGGGCTAACGAGCAGTACTTC.

CDR3: CASSWEGGGGNQPQHF. The CDR3 nucleotides are TGTGCCAGCAGTTGGGAAGGGGGAGGGGGCAATCAGCCCCAGCATTTT. This chain links TRBV6-6 with TRBJ1-5; D might be TRBD1 (6 bases). V lost 4 bases and J 2 bases, leaving 15 bases between the germline ends. The CDR3 runs 16 residues. Germline CDR1 is MNHNY and CDR2 is SVGAGI (reference sequence).

V usage is TRBV7-2 and J usage is TRBJ2-2, with 10 bases identical to TRBD2. V shed 8 bases, J shed 7 bases, and the junction held 10 bases outside the gene matches. The CDR3 spans 15 residues. Germline values: CDR1 SGHTA, CDR2 FQGNSA. The CDR3 loop is CASRLAGALGGELFF. The CDR3, as DNA: TGTGCCAGCCGGCTAGCGGGGGCCTTAGGCGGGGAGCTGTTTTTT.

The chain couples TRBV10-2 to TRBJ1-1; no clear D. The CDR3 has 11 residues. The V gene lost 4 bases and the J gene lost 6 bases, with 6 bases spanning the gap. Looked up from germline, CDR1 is WSHSY and CDR2 is SAAADI. The CDR3 here is CASSATAEAFF. CDR3 DNA sequence: TGCGCCAGCAGTGCCACAGCTGAAGCTTTCTTT.

CDR3 bases: TGTGCCAGCAGTTGGGACAGGTTCGACAATGAGCAGTTCTTC. It is translated as CASSWDRFDNEQFF. The V call is TRBV27, the J call TRBJ2-1; TRBD1 matches 8 bases. Germline V lookup: CDR1 MNHEY, CDR2 SMNVEV (reference sequence). This CDR3 is 14 amino acids long. V dropped 4 bases and J dropped 5; count of bases not matched to a gene: 4.

The genes are TRBV10-3 and TRBJ2-3; TRBD2 matches at 10 bases. Losses at the gene ends were 2 bases for V and 0 bases for J; bases not matched to a gene: 11. This CDR3 spans 19 amino acids. CDR1 is ENHRY and CDR2 is SYGVKD in the germline V gene. The CDR3 nucleotides read TGTGCCATCAGTGAGCTTACTAGCGGGACACCCTCTAGCACAGATACGCAGTATTTT. Translating it yields CAISELTSGTPSSTDTQYF.

The chain carries TRBV6-5 and TRBJ2-7, with TRBD2 matching 8 bases. The CDR3 has 12 amino acids. With 7 bases clipped from V and 4 bases from J, the junction kept 3 bases outside the gene matches. Germline CDR1 MNHEY, CDR2 SVGAGI. CDR3 bases: TGTGCCAGCACCTCTAGCGGGTACGAGCAGTACTTC. Translation gives CASTSSGYEQYF.

V is TRBV12-3 or TRBV12-4 and J is TRBJ1-2; D is possibly TRBD1 (6 bases). There are 15 residues in the CDR3. V was pared by 6 bases and J by 0 bases, with 14 bases between. CDR3 protein: CASRVQGSPNYGYTF. CDR3 DNA sequence: TGTGCCAGCAGGGTACAGGGATCGCCTAACTATGGCTACACCTTC.

The chain couples TRBV4-1 to TRBJ1-2; D unclear. The ends were cut back, 2 bases at V and 8 bases at J, with 15 bases in the middle. This CDR3 contains 14 residues. Germline CDR1 reads MGHRA; CDR2 reads YSYEKL. In nucleotides, the CDR3 is TGCGCCAGCAGCCAAATGATAGCTATCGGGGGCTACACCTTC. Protein: CASSQMIAIGGYTF.

This clonotype was detected a few times. The chain joins TRBV4-2 to TRBJ2-1; a weak D match, TRBD2 (5 bases). The CDR3 is made up of 15 amino acids. Germline CDR1 reads LGHNA; CDR2 reads YNFKEQ. V was cut by 4 bases and J by 1 base, with 11 bases left in between. The CDR3 nucleotides are TGTGCCAGCAGCCTCGATTCGGGATCCTACAATGAGCAGTTCTTC. It yields the protein CASSLDSGSYNEQFF.

This chain uses TRBV12-3 or TRBV12-4 with TRBJ2-1, with D hard to call. The CDR3 runs 12 residues. V was clipped by 5 bases and J by 8 bases, with 10 bases between them. CDR3 amino acids: CASSTRAHEQFF. The CDR3 DNA reads as TGTGCCAGCAGTACCCGAGCTCATGAGCAGTTCTTC.

The chain uses TRBV2 and TRBJ1-1, with TRBD1 matching over 10 bases. Germline V gives CDR1 SNHLY, CDR2 FYNNEI. With V trimmed by 6 bases and J by 5 bases, 9 bases remained unmatched. CDR3 size: 15 residues. The CDR3 loop reads CASSFPGQGFTEAFF. CDR3 sequence (DNA): TGTGCCAGCAGCTTCCCGGGACAGGGGTTTACTGAAGCTTTCTTT.

This chain connects TRBV7-9 to TRBJ1-2; D is ambiguous. Germline values: CDR1 SEHNR, CDR2 FQNEAQ (reference sequence). The CDR3 is made up of 16 amino acids. V was clipped by 5 bases and J by 1 base, with 17 bases between them. CDR3 sequence (DNA): TGTGCCAGCAGCCCCCCAATGGGTGAGAGTAACTATGGCTACACCTTC. This translates into CASSPPMGESNYGYTF.